The next 29 T cell receptor beta chains were all read from a single sample in a study of blood T cell repertoires in COVID-19. Assay: immunoSEQ multiplex PCR; the TCRdb copy retains only in-frame clones and omits some. The data contain about 230,000 clones, 85% to 90% of them singletons. Sequences were obtained from peripheral blood. The source of these receptors is a man aged 50 or older with COVID-19, enrolled during active disease.

This sequence joins TRBV7-2 and TRBJ1-2, with 9 nucleotides matching TRBD1. The CDR3 covers 13 residues. After removal of 4 bases from V and 9 bases from J, the junction contained 6 bases not matched to a gene. Germline loops: CDR1 SGHTA, CDR2 FQGNSA. CDR3: CASSWGQGYRYTF. CDR3 bases: TGTGCCAGCAGCTGGGGACAGGGATATCGCTACACCTTC.

The chain employs TRBV9 and TRBJ2-4, with a weak D call TRBD2 (6 bases). The V end was cut by 0 bases, the J end by 9 bases, with 13 bases between. Germline-derived CDR1 and CDR2 are SGDLS and YYNGEE. CDR3 length: 14 residues. CDR3 nucleotide sequence: TGTGCCAGCAGCGTAGGGAGGGTTCGAGGCATTCAGTACTTC. It codes for CASSVGRVRGIQYF.

The CDR3 DNA sequence: TGTGCCAGCAGCTTGGGGTGGCAGGGGGCCTCCGGGGAGCTGTTTTTT. This translates into CASSLGWQGASGELFF. This sequence joins TRBV7-8 and TRBJ2-2; 8 bases line up with TRBD1. The CDR3 spans 16 residues. Germline V gene sequence: CDR1 SGHVS, CDR2 FQNEAQ. The ends lost 3 bases at V and 6 bases at J; junction bases unmatched: 9.

This chain connects TRBV19 to TRBJ2-7; TRBD2 agrees at 8 bases. The junction had 4 bases not matched to a gene; V was cut back by 4 bases and J by 2 bases. Germline loops: CDR1 LNHDA, CDR2 SQIVND (reference sequence). The CDR3 covers 14 residues. The DNA of the CDR3 is TGTGCCAGTAGTAGTTCGGGACTAGCCTACGAGCAGTACTTC. This translates into CASSSSGLAYEQYF.

The chain couples TRBV3-1 (or the pseudogene TRBV3-2) to TRBJ2-7; 8 positions match TRBD1. The germline V gene has CDR1 LGHDT and CDR2 YNNKEL (reference sequence). Unmatched junction bases numbered 1, after V lost 2 bases and J lost 1 base. CDR3 length equals 14 residues. CDR3 region: CASSQWDRSYEQYF. CDR3 in DNA: TGTGCCAGCAGCCAATGGGACAGGTCCTACGAGCAGTACTTC.

The chain links TRBV29-1 to TRBJ2-7; D possibly corresponds to TRBD2 (6 bases). The CDR3 runs 10 residues. The germline V gene encodes CDR1 SQVTM and CDR2 ANQGSEA. V dropped 3 bases and J dropped 9 bases, with 9 bases sitting between them. CDR3 bases: TGCAGCGTTGATGTGGGAGGGCAGTACTTC. The encoded protein is CSVDVGGQYF.

This chain links TRBV3-1 (or the pseudogene TRBV3-2) with TRBJ2-7, with 7 positions matching TRBD2. In germline, CDR1 is LGHDT, CDR2 YNNKEL (reference sequence). The trim removed 1 base at V and 1 base at J, leaving 10 bases unmatched. The length of the CDR3 is 17 residues. DNA for the CDR3: TGTGCCAGCAGCCAAGGGGTGGTAGCGGGTAATTCCTACGAGCAGTACTTC. Protein sequence: CASSQGVVAGNSYEQYF.

This chain uses TRBV6-1 with TRBJ2-5; maybe TRBD2 (6 bases). CDR3 length: 14 residues. Germline assignment: CDR1 MNHNS and CDR2 SASEGT. V lost 4 bases, J lost 5 bases, and 14 bases lay in between. This CDR3 reads CASSGGGGEETQYF. DNA of the CDR3: TGTGCCAGCAGTGGGGGAGGCGGGGAGGAGACCCAGTACTTC.

DNA for the CDR3: TGCGCCAGCAGCCAAGATCTTTTAGGAGGTCAGCCCCAGCATTTT. Translation gives CASSQDLLGGQPQHF. The chain joins TRBV4-3 to TRBJ1-5; no clear D. Between the trimmed V and J ends, which lost 0 bases and 6 bases, there was a span of 12 bases. The germline V gene has CDR1 LGHNA and CDR2 YSLEER. This CDR3 has 15 residues.

The J gene is TRBJ2-4, the V gene TRBV28, with 10 positions matching TRBD1. Germline CDR1 MDHEN, CDR2 SYDVKM. Losses at the gene ends were 5 bases for V and 8 bases for J; bases not matched to a gene: 3. CDR3 length: 13 amino acids. CDR3 residues: CASSRTGGDIQYF. In nucleotides, the CDR3 is TGTGCCAGCAGTCGGACAGGGGGTGACATTCAGTACTTC.

The genes are TRBV28 and TRBJ1-1; a possible D gene is TRBD1 (6 bases). Trimming pared 8 bases from V and 5 bases from J, leaving 18 bases between. Germline CDR1 reads MDHEN; CDR2 reads SYDVKM. This CDR3 is 14 amino acids long. The DNA of the CDR3 is TGTGCCAGCGAAACGGACAGCGGGGGGACTGAAGCTTTCTTT. Translation gives CASETDSGGTEAFF.

The chain carries TRBV21-1 and TRBJ2-7; the D call of TRBD1 is as the table states it, not checked on the DNA. TRBV21-1 is termed a pseudogene. This CDR3 region has 15 residues. CDR3: CASSSTGTVSYEQYF. The CDR3 DNA reads as TGTGCCAGCAGCAGTACCGGGACAGTGTCCTACGAGCAGTACTTC.

The chain recombines TRBV7-9 with TRBJ1-4; D call uncertain. CDR1 and CDR2 from the germline V gene are SEHNR and FQNEAQ (reference sequence). Trimming shortened V by 5 bases and J by 8 bases, and 15 bases separated the two germline ends. CDR3 length: 14 residues. CDR3 nucleotide sequence: TGTGCCAGCAGCCCCCGATCCCCGGGGGAAAAACTGTTTTTT. This encodes CASSPRSPGEKLFF.

The CDR3 nucleotides read TGCGCCAGCAGCCAAGATTTTGCCGGGACATATCGCTACGAGCAGTACTTC. Protein product: CASSQDFAGTYRYEQYF. The chain employs TRBV4-3 and TRBJ2-7, with D possibly being TRBD1 (6 bases). The CDR3 extends over 17 amino acids. Trimming shortened V by 0 bases and J by 3 bases, and 18 bases separated the two germline ends. Per germline, CDR1 LGHNA and CDR2 YSLEER.

In this sample, this clone turned up a few times. The chain carries TRBV4-2 and TRBJ2-2, with TRBD2 matching over 13 bases. The CDR3 loop spans 17 amino acids. Germline CDR1 and CDR2: LGHNA and YNFKEQ. Trimming took 4 bases from V and 2 from J; bases not matched to a gene: 4. The CDR3 nucleotides read TGTGCCAGCAGCCCCGGGACTAGCGGGACCAACACCGGGGAGCTGTTTTTT. It yields the protein CASSPGTSGTNTGELFF.

V gene TRBV3-1 (or the pseudogene TRBV3-2) combines with J gene TRBJ2-1; TRBD1 agrees at 7 bases. The trim removed 9 bases at V and 4 bases at J, leaving 6 bases unmatched. This CDR3 has 13 amino acids. Germline loops: CDR1 LGHDT, CDR2 YNNKEL (reference sequence). The CDR3 protein is CASGQAKYNEQFF. CDR3 sequence (DNA): TGTGCCAGTGGACAGGCAAAATACAATGAGCAGTTCTTC.

V and J are TRBV29-1 and TRBJ1-5, with 9 bases identical to TRBD1. The CDR3 sequence is 16 residues long. V lost 4 bases to trimming and J lost 1 base; unmatched junction nucleotides: 8. Per the germline V gene, CDR1 is SQVTM and CDR2 is ANQGSEA. The CDR3 reads CSVGQGESGSNQPQHF. The CDR3, as DNA: TGCAGCGTTGGACAGGGGGAGTCAGGAAGCAATCAGCCCCAGCATTTT.

The chain recombines TRBV14 with TRBJ2-6, with a tentative D call TRBD2 (5 bases). Germline-derived CDR1 and CDR2 are SGHDN and FVKESK. The CDR3 spans 14 residues. Trimming stripped 5 bases from V and 0 bases from J, with 5 bases between. The CDR3 is CASSTSSGANVLTF. The CDR3 coding sequence is TGTGCCAGCAGCACTAGCTCTGGGGCCAACGTCCTGACTTTC.

V is TRBV9 and J is TRBJ1-5; 9 nucleotides align to TRBD1. Per the germline V gene, CDR1 is SGDLS and CDR2 is YYNGEE. V lost 4 bases to trimming and J lost 6 bases; unmatched junction nucleotides: 8. This CDR3 is 15 amino acids long. DNA for the CDR3: TGTGCCAGCAGCTCCCGGGACAGGGTCGGTCAGCCCCAGCATTTT. Encoded protein: CASSSRDRVGQPQHF. Combining the CDR3 with reference TRBV9 and TRBJ1-5 gives the whole variable domain DSGVTQTPKHLITATGQRVTLRCSPRSGDLSVYWYQQSLDQGLQFLIQYYNGEERAKGNILERFSAQQFPDLHSELNLSSLELGDSALYFCASSSRDRVGQPQHFGDGTRLSIL.

This chain joins TRBV7-9 and TRBJ1-1; 7 bases fit TRBD1. This CDR3 contains 14 residues. The germline V gene has CDR1 SEHNR and CDR2 FQNEAQ (reference sequence). J gave up 4 bases and V 5 bases, and 7 bases lay outside the gene matches. CDR3 nucleotide sequence: TGTGCCAGCAGCAAGACAGGGTTTGGCACTGAAGCTTTCTTT. Its protein product is CASSKTGFGTEAFF.

The V and J genes are TRBV12-3 or TRBV12-4 and TRBJ2-1; D call uncertain. This CDR3 contains 13 residues. Trimming took 7 bases from V and 5 from J, leaving 12 bases between them. In DNA form, the CDR3 reads TGTGCCAGCACTCCCGGCGGCGACAATGAGCAGTTCTTC. This gives the protein CASTPGGDNEQFF.

V gene TRBV4-2 combines with J gene TRBJ1-5; 7 bases are shared with TRBD1. The CDR3 extends over 15 amino acids. Unmatched junction bases numbered 9, after V lost 4 bases and J lost 6 bases. Germline CDR1 is LGHNA and CDR2 is YNFKEQ. The CDR3, as DNA: TGTGCCAGCAGCCCAAGGACAGGAGGCGGTCAGCCCCAGCATTTT. This encodes CASSPRTGGGQPQHF.

The chain combines TRBV18 with TRBJ2-1; the match to TRBD2 covers 9 bases. Per the germline V gene, CDR1 is KGHSH and CDR2 is LQKENI. CDR3 size: 17 residues. V lost 1 base and J lost 2; bases outside the gene matches: 6. The CDR3 region is CASSPRDIAGAYNEQFF. CDR3 nucleotide sequence: TGTGCCAGCTCACCACGCGATATAGCGGGGGCCTACAATGAGCAGTTCTTC.

V is TRBV15 and J is TRBJ1-5, with TRBD1 identical over 10 bases. The CDR3 has 17 amino acids. V was pared by 3 bases and J by 2 bases, with 7 bases of the junction left unmatched. CDR1 LNHNV and CDR2 YYDKDF come from the germline V gene (reference sequence). CDR3 region: CATSRRTGTGGNQPQHF. CDR3 nucleotides: TGTGCCACCAGCAGGAGAACCGGGACAGGGGGCAATCAGCCCCAGCATTTT.

V and J are TRBV7-9 and TRBJ2-3, with TRBD2 as a possible D gene (5 bases). CDR3 length: 17 residues. The V end was cut by 4 bases, the J end by 3 bases, with 20 bases between. The V gene's germline CDR1 is SEHNR and CDR2 FQNEAQ (reference sequence). CDR3 residues: CASSSPGGLGSTDTQYF. For the CDR3, the DNA is TGTGCCAGCAGCTCCCCAGGCGGGTTGGGGTCGACAGATACGCAGTATTTT. Supplemented by reference TRBV7-9 and TRBJ2-3, the full variable domain reads DTGVSQNPRHKITKRGQNVTFRCDPISEHNRLYWYRQTLGQGPEFLTYFQNEAQLEKSRLLSDRFSAERPKGSFSTLEIQRTEQGDSAMYLCASSSPGGLGSTDTQYFGPGTRLTVL.

Concerning this clone itself: No DNA is shown, since the ends of the CDR3 on it are uncertain; the CDR3 is the one TCRdb lists. J is TRBJ2-7 and V is TRBV21-1; TRBD1, the table's D call, was not compared with the DNA. TRBV21-1 is reported as a pseudogene. The CDR3 region is 16 residues in length, termini included. CDR3 in amino acids: CASSSVGQGASYEQYF.

This clone occurred once. The gene calls are TRBV7-8 and TRBJ2-3; 11 nucleotides match TRBD2. Trimming removed 0 bases from V and 9 bases from J; junction bases left unmatched: 11. This CDR3 is built from 17 residues. Per germline, CDR1 SGHVS and CDR2 FQNEAQ. CDR3 sequence: CASSLATIAGGPATQYF. CDR3 DNA: TGTGCCAGCAGCTTAGCCACCATAGCGGGAGGGCCGGCCACGCAGTATTTT.

The chain recombines TRBV5-6 with TRBJ1-1; D unresolved. The germline V gene has CDR1 SGHDT and CDR2 YYEEEE. The CDR3 contains 13 residues. V was pared by 6 bases and J by 0 bases, with 9 bases between. DNA for the CDR3: TGTGCCAGCACCCCGCGGCTGAACACTGAAGCTTTCTTT. This encodes CASTPRLNTEAFF.

V is TRBV19 and J is TRBJ1-3; weak D call: TRBD1 (6 bases). The CDR3 contains 15 residues. Germline loops: CDR1 LNHDA, CDR2 SQIVND (reference sequence). Deletions cut 7 bases from V and 2 bases from J, with 15 bases between. The CDR3 sequence is CASTPRGGPGNTIYF. CDR3 DNA sequence: TGTGCCAGTACCCCGAGAGGGGGACCTGGAAACACCATATATTTT.